This is a list of T cell receptor beta chains from one sample in a study of CD8+ T cells in alopecia areata. Generated by immunoSEQ multiplex PCR, the TCRdb table keeps only in-frame clones and is missing some. The table shows fewer than 8,000 clones, with less than 70% occurring only once. The sequencing used skin, collected at week 0. These receptors all come from a human donor with alopecia areata. The CDR3 runs from the conserved cysteine through the conserved F or W. A D gene is named only where the DNA matches it firmly. Expanded clones are given a class, and other clones once, few, many or no size at all.

abundance	d_gene	v_gene	j_gene	CDR3nt	CDR3aa
-	-	TRBV29-1	TRBJ2-3	TGCAGCGTTGAGCCCAGTAGCGGTTACACAGATACGCAGTATTTT	CSVEPSSGYTDTQYF
-	-	TRBV7-9	TRBJ1-1	TGTGCCAGCAGCCCGAGCGCAACGAACACTGAAGCTTTCTTT	CASSPSATNTEAFF
-	-	TRBV11-2	TRBJ1-4	TGTGCCAGCACCCGGGGCACAGGGAAGGAAAAACTGTTTTTT	CASTRGTGKEKLFF
-	-	TRBV6-4	TRBJ1-4	TGTGCCAGTAGACCCGCAGCAGGGGAAAAACTGTTTTTT	CASRPAAGEKLFF
once	-	TRBV11-3	TRBJ2-5	TGTGCCAGCAGCTTAGCCCTTACCCAAGAGACCCAGTACTTC	CASSLALTQETQYF
-	-	TRBV19	TRBJ2-7	TGTGCCAGTAGTGGGGCCGGAGCCTTCGGGCAGTACTTC	CASSGAGAFGQYF
few	-	TRBV6-6	TRBJ2-7	TGTGCCAGCAGTATCTCAGACAGGTACTACGAGCAGTACTTC	CASSISDRYYEQYF
-	-	TRBV7-2	TRBJ1-2	TGTGCCAGCAGCCTGAGACAGCGCTCTGGCTACACCTTC	CASSLRQRSGYTF
-	-	TRBV6-5	TRBJ2-7	TGTGCCAGCAGTTACGGGGCATTGGGAGACTACTACGAGCAGTACTTC	CASSYGALGDYYEQYF
-	-	TRBV29-1	TRBJ2-2	TGCAGCGTAGGGGGGCAGGGAATCACCGGGGAGCTGTTTTTT	CSVGGQGITGELFF